These T cell receptor beta chains were read from a single sample in a study of tumor-infiltrating lymphocytes in primary liver carcinoma. TCRdb processed the multiplex PCR reads anew with MiXCR; each CDR3 protein has one entry. Of about 350,000 distinct CDR3 sequences listed, approximately 64% were seen once; the top ten hold about 6%. Sequencing was done on a sample of peripheral blood. These receptors originate from a man aged 40-49 years with primary liver carcinoma and hepatitis B virus infection. CDR3s include the opening cysteine and the closing phenylalanine or tryptophan. D genes are given only for firm matches. Part of the rows lack a size; the others show once, few, many or a class for expanded clones.

CDR3 length	J gene	V gene	clone size	D gene	CDR3 DNA	CDR3 protein
16	TRBJ2-5	TRBV11-2	NA	NA	TGTGCCAGCAGCATTATTTCGGTGCAGAGACAAGAGACCCAGTACTTC	CASSIISVQRQETQYF
14	TRBJ2-3	TRBV29-1	many	TRBD2	TGCAGCGGAGAGAGAGCGGGAGGGCCAGATACGCAGTATTTT	CSGERAGGPDTQYF
16	TRBJ1-4	TRBV4-2	NA	NA	TGTGCCAGCAGCCAAGATGGGGGGGGCCGGGGTGAAAAACTGTTTTTT	CASSQDGGGRGEKLFF
13	TRBJ2-3	TRBV11-2	NA	NA	TGTGCCAGCAGCTCACTTCGGGTTCCTACGCGGTATTTT	CASSSLRVPTRYF
16	TRBJ2-7	TRBV5-1	NA	NA	TGCGCCAGCAGCGTACTTGAGGGTGCTCAAGGCTACGAGCAGTACTTC	CASSVLEGAQGYEQYF
16	TRBJ2-1	TRBV5-1	NA	TRBD2	TGCGCCAGCAGCATATCCGGGACTAGCGGGAGTAATGAGCAGTTCTTC	CASSISGTSGSNEQFF
14	TRBJ2-7	TRBV12-3/TRBV12-4	NA	NA	TGTGCCAGCAGATTGGGAGAACATCCATCCGAGCAGTACTTC	CASRLGEHPSEQYF
14	TRBJ2-7	TRBV10-3	NA	NA	TGTGCCGTCAGTGGTGAGACGGCCGCCTACAAGCAGTACTTC	CAVSGETAAYKQYF
14	TRBJ1-1	TRBV6-5	many	NA	TGTGCCAGCAGCGGGACATGGACGAACACTGAAGCTTTCTTT	CASSGTWTNTEAFF
12	TRBJ1-5	TRBV28	NA	NA	TGTGCCAGCAGCCGGATGAATCAGCCCCAGCATTTT	CASSRMNQPQHF
14	TRBJ2-1	TRBV5-4	NA	TRBD1	TGTGCCAGCAGCCCGGGACAGGGGGACAATGAGCAGTTCTTC	CASSPGQGDNEQFF
14	TRBJ2-2	TRBV11-2	NA	NA	TGTGCCAGCAGCTCTATAAGGGCCACCTGGGGGCTGTTTTTT	CASSSIRATWGLFF
12	TRBJ2-2	TRBV29-1	many	TRBD2	TGCAGCGTTTTAGCGGGCACCGGGGAGCTGTTTTTT	CSVLAGTGELFF
15	TRBJ2-7	TRBV11-2	NA	NA	TGTGCCAGCAGCCGGAGCATATGGGAGTCCTACGAGCAGTACTTC	CASSRSIWESYEQYF
14	TRBJ2-7	TRBV5-1	few	TRBD1	TGCGCCAGCAGCCCGGGACAGGTTTTCGACGAGCAGTACTTC	CASSPGQVFDEQYF
12	TRBJ1-2	TRBV6-5	many	NA	TGTGCCAGCAGTAACACCAGGGAGCGCTACACCTTC	CASSNTRERYTF
16	TRBJ2-2	TRBV5-6	many	TRBD1	TGTGCCAGCAGCCCCCTGGGGACAGATAACACCGGGGAGCTGTTTTTT	CASSPLGTDNTGELFF
16	TRBJ2-6	TRBV12-3/TRBV12-4	once	NA	TGTTCCAGGAGCTCGGGCCGCGACTCTGGGGCCAACGTCCTGACTTTC	CSRSSGRDSGANVLTF
13	TRBJ2-2	TRBV11-3	NA	NA	TGTGCCAGCGGCCCGAATCCGACCGGGGAGCTGTTTTTT	CASGPNPTGELFF
13	TRBJ2-7	TRBV11-2	many	NA	TGTGCCAGCAGGCCCGTCTTGTCCTACGAGCAGTACTTC	CASRPVLSYEQYF
15	TRBJ2-1	TRBV2	few	TRBD2	TGTGCCAGCAGTGATTTTGGCGGGAGCGGTAATGAGCAGTTCTTC	CASSDFGGSGNEQFF
12	TRBJ2-7	TRBV11-3	NA	NA	TGTGCCAGCAGTTATGGGACCGAAAAGCAGTACTTC	CASSYGTEKQYF
14	TRBJ2-1	TRBV29-1	NA	NA	TGCAGCGTTGGCACCCGGACATTGTACAATGAGCAGTTCTTC	CSVGTRTLYNEQFF
18	TRBJ2-2	TRBV7-8	NA	TRBD2	TGTGCCAGCAGCTTCACGGGGGGACTAGCGGGGAACACCGGGGAGCTGTTTTTT	CASSFTGGLAGNTGELFF
14	TRBJ2-3	TRBV5-1	NA	NA	TGCGCCAGCAGCTTGCCGGTTACCAGAGATACGCAGTATTTT	CASSLPVTRDTQYF
14	TRBJ1-1	TRBV6-5	many	NA	TGTGCCAGCAGTACTCCAAGGTTTAACACTGAAGCTTTCTTT	CASSTPRFNTEAFF
14	TRBJ2-3	TRBV30	few	TRBD1	TGTGCCTGGAGTCACAGGGGGCTGATGGATACGCAGTATTTT	CAWSHRGLMDTQYF
15	TRBJ1-4	TRBV30	NA	TRBD1	TGTGCCTGGACAGGGGGTTCTCCCGAAAATGAAAAACTGCTTTTT	CAWTGGSPENEKLLF
15	TRBJ2-2	TRBV11-1	NA	NA	TGTACCAGCGGCTTAGGGACGGGGAACACCGGGGAGCTGTTTTTT	CTSGLGTGNTGELFF